This TCR beta chain was profiled in a study of blood T cell repertoires in COVID-19. Background on the study: Italy, Spain and the United States were the sources of the convalescent and acute COVID-19 samples. Nucleic acid was either cDNA or gDNA, and it came from T cells, B-cell-depleted T cells, or PBMCs.

Original processing methods: From reference gene primer amplification, estimates of nucleated cell counts were derived. TCRdb's copy holds only in-frame clones and misses some; the assay was immunoSEQ multiplex PCR. Clone size and the V and J calls come from that table; the DNA yielded D and trimming. The data hold 140,000 or so clones, with 88% observed a single time. The table lists this clone with a count of one. V lost 4 bases to trimming and J lost 4 bases; unmatched junction nucleotides: 2. The germline V gene has CDR1 LNHDA and CDR2 SQIVND (reference sequence). The CDR3 extends over 13 amino acids.

Sample: peripheral blood. This sequence joins TRBV19 and TRBJ2-5; 8 nucleotides line up with TRBD1. The sequence derives from a man in his sixties with active or convalescent COVID-19. The CDR3 region is CASSSGQGETQYF. CDR3 in DNA: TGTGCCAGTAGTAGCGGACAGGGAGAGACCCAGTACTTC.